This T cell receptor (beta chain) was observed in a study of human T cells and chemical hapten exposure. In the study overall: Alopecia areata, totalis or universalis affected patients, mainly female. Among samples, TCR yields varied mainly because of small differences in pooled library volume. Study-level results: The study found that PT1 expanded TCR counts correlated positively with patch test score.

TCRdb processed the RACE reads anew with MiXCR; each CDR3 protein has one entry. The sample lists roughly 380,000 distinct CDR3 sequences; 4% to 6% were seen once. Time point given: pre-sensitization, week 0. The treatment here: therapeutic diphenylcyclopropenone sensitization with weekly scalp DPC. This clonotype was found many times. Its cognate antigen is unknown. The CDR3 loop spans 15 amino acids. The trim removed 2 bases at V and 2 bases at J, leaving 5 bases unmatched. Germline values: CDR1 MNHNY, CDR2 SVGAGI (reference sequence). This specimen was whole blood, taken in connection with sensitization to the hapten diphenylcyclopropenone (DPC). The gene calls are TRBV6-6 and TRBJ1-2; 7 bases match TRBD1. This sequence originates from a woman between 45 and 65 years old with alopecia areata. Some clones in this sample may be carry-over from other donors' samples. CDR3 amino acids: CASSYPTTGNYGYTF. The CDR3 nucleotides read TGTGCCAGCAGTTACCCCACGACAGGGAACTATGGCTACACCTTC.